The 18 T cell receptor beta chains presented below share a single source sample, sequenced in a study of siplizumab effects on memory and regulatory T cells. Sequencing was performed with immunoSEQ multiplex PCR; in TCRdb, only in-frame clones are kept and a portion is missing. The table shows over 100,000 clones, with over 90% occurring only once. The material sequenced was Tregs sorted from blood. The receptor source for this set is a human donor in good health.

This rearrangement joins TRBV5-6 to TRBJ1-2; 10 positions match TRBD1. This CDR3 is built from 14 residues. The germline V gene has CDR1 SGHDT and CDR2 YYEEEE. The V gene end was trimmed by 7 bases and the J gene end by 8 bases; junction bases not matched to a gene: 11. The CDR3 DNA is TGTGCCAGCCTCAGACAGGGGGCGGGGGACGGCTACACCTTC. Its translation is CASLRQGAGDGYTF.

The V gene is TRBV10-2, the J gene TRBJ2-2, with a weak D call TRBD2 (6 bases). Germline V gene data show CDR1 as WSHSY and CDR2 as SAAADI. V lost 6 bases and J lost 4, with 12 bases in between. The CDR3 length is 14 residues. CDR3 in DNA: TGCGCCAGCAGGCGGGACTTTTCCACCGGGGAGCTGTTTTTT. This encodes CASRRDFSTGELFF.

The rearrangement joins TRBV10-3 to TRBJ2-5, with D unresolved. The CDR3 totals 14 residues. Germline-derived CDR1 and CDR2 are ENHRY and SYGVKD. V gave up 4 bases and J gave up 2 bases, with 11 bases separating them. CDR3 residues: CAISGVGIQETQYF. In DNA form, the CDR3 reads TGTGCCATCAGTGGGGTAGGGATACAAGAGACCCAGTACTTC.

The chain combines TRBV6-1 with TRBJ1-1; D might be TRBD1 (5 bases). The V gene's germline CDR1 is MNHNS and CDR2 SASEGT. The CDR3 consists of 14 residues. The V end was cut by 6 bases, the J end by 7 bases, with 18 bases between. The CDR3 sequence is CASRPSPGGGEAFF. As DNA, the CDR3 is TGTGCCAGCAGGCCATCCCCGGGGGGGGGTGAAGCTTTCTTT.

The V and J genes are TRBV2 and TRBJ2-1; D call uncertain. The CDR3 contains 11 residues. Germline lookup yields CDR1 SNHLY and CDR2 FYNNEI. Trimming pared 2 bases from V and 9 bases from J, leaving 5 bases between. The CDR3 nucleotides are TGTGCCAGCAGTGAAAATAGTGAGCAGTTCTTC. Translating gives CASSENSEQFF.

The rearrangement uses TRBV4-1 and TRBJ1-6; D is uncertain. The length of the CDR3 is 19 residues. Trimming took off 4 bases at V and 3 bases at J, with 22 bases between the two ends. Germline CDR1 reads MGHRA; CDR2 reads YSYEKL. CDR3 DNA sequence: TGCGCCAGCAGCCGATCAGCCACGGGAGGACCACACTATAATTCACCCCTCCACTTT. Residues: CASSRSATGGPHYNSPLHF.

The V gene is TRBV7-2, the J gene TRBJ1-2, with D perhaps TRBD1 (6 bases). The length of the CDR3 is 14 residues. CDR1 and CDR2 from the germline V gene are SGHTA and FQGNSA. Trimming shortened V by 4 bases and J by 8 bases, and 17 bases separated the two germline ends. Here the CDR3 DNA reads TGTGCCAGCAGCTCACTACAGGGAATCCGAGGCTACACCTTC. It encodes CASSSLQGIRGYTF.

This clone was observed once. This rearrangement joins TRBV6-5 to TRBJ2-7; TRBD1 matches at 8 bases. V was clipped by 6 bases and J by 6 bases; unmatched bases: 10. CDR1 and CDR2 from the germline V gene are MNHEY and SVGAGI. The CDR3 consists of 14 residues. The CDR3 here is CASSLRTGITEQYF. CDR3 in DNA: TGTGCCAGCAGCCTACGGACAGGGATCACCGAGCAGTACTTC.

This clone was picked up one time. V gene TRBV5-1 combines with J gene TRBJ2-7; D is unclear. This CDR3 contains 15 residues. Germline CDR1 is SGHRS and CDR2 is YFSETQ. The V gene lost 0 bases and the J gene lost 4 bases, with 14 bases spanning the gap. CDR3 sequence reads: CASSLDRERVYEQYF. DNA of the CDR3: TGCGCCAGCAGCTTGGATAGGGAAAGGGTTTACGAGCAGTACTTC.

This clone was counted once. The rearrangement links TRBV10-3 to TRBJ2-5; TRBD2 is a possible D gene (5 bases). The CDR3 spans 15 residues. V shed 4 bases and J shed 4 bases, with 16 bases lying between them. The germline V gene has CDR1 ENHRY and CDR2 SYGVKD. The CDR3 sequence: CAISGRGGGGETQYF. CDR3 DNA sequence: TGTGCCATCAGTGGCCGGGGTGGCGGAGGAGAGACCCAGTACTTC.

The V and J genes are TRBV20-1 and TRBJ2-5; D not certain. V gave up 7 bases and J gave up 5 bases, with 11 bases separating them. Germline CDR1 is DFQATT and CDR2 is SNEGSKA (reference sequence). This CDR3 contains 11 residues. The DNA of the CDR3 is TGCAGTGGCGTGGGTGGCGAGACCCAGTACTTC. Encoded protein: CSGVGGETQYF.

The chain links TRBV2 to TRBJ2-7, with 14 bases lining up with TRBD2. The germline V gene has CDR1 SNHLY and CDR2 FYNNEI. With V trimmed by 6 bases and J by 5 bases, 6 bases remained unmatched. This CDR3 has 15 amino acids. The CDR3 DNA reads as TGTGCCAGCAGAGACGGACTAGCGGGGGGTCACGAGCAGTACTTC. Amino acids: CASRDGLAGGHEQYF.

Concerning this clone itself: One junction end does not reproduce the germline sequence, and a read error may be involved. The CDR3 DNA sequence: TGTGCTAGCAGCTCCACGGGGGGCTGGGGGGATGAGCAGTTCTTC. Translating it yields CASSSTGGWGDEQFF. The genes are TRBV7-7 and TRBJ2-1; TRBD2 might be the D (7 bases). CDR3 length: 15 residues. From germline, CDR1 is SSHAT and CDR2 FNYEAQ (reference sequence).

The chain couples TRBV5-1 to TRBJ2-5; 8 positions agree with TRBD1. J gave up 4 bases and V 3 bases, and 2 bases lay outside the gene matches. The CDR3 is 13 amino acids. From germline, CDR1 is SGHRS and CDR2 YFSETQ. The CDR3 region has the DNA TGCGCCAGCAGCTCACAGGGGGGAGAGACCCAGTACTTC. This gives the protein CASSSQGGETQYF.

The chain couples TRBV18 to TRBJ2-7; maybe TRBD2 (5 bases). Trimming took off 1 base at V and 7 bases at J, with 14 bases between the two ends. Germline assignment: CDR1 KGHSH and CDR2 LQKENI. CDR3 length: 14 amino acids. The CDR3 here is CASSPQDYLGEQYF. In DNA form, the CDR3 reads TGTGCCAGCTCACCACAAGACTACCTTGGGGAGCAGTACTTC.

The V and J genes are TRBV5-1 and TRBJ1-1, with 11 bases identical to TRBD1. The J segment lost 4 bases and the V segment lost 7 bases, leaving 30 bases of the junction unmatched. This CDR3 spans 22 amino acids. Per the germline V gene, CDR1 is SGHRS and CDR2 is YFSETQ. This CDR3 reads CASAFSRLTGRIGQGAFTEAFF. CDR3 in DNA: TGCGCCAGCGCCTTTAGCCGACTGACTGGGAGGATTGGACAGGGGGCATTCACTGAAGCTTTCTTT.

This chain joins TRBV18 and TRBJ1-1; 7 positions match TRBD1. The trim removed 6 bases at V and 1 base at J, leaving 11 bases unmatched. CDR1 and CDR2 (germline): KGHSH, LQKENI. The CDR3 spans 16 residues. The CDR3 DNA follows: TGTGCCAGCTCCCCTGGAAGGACAGGAGAGAACACTGAAGCTTTCTTT. Protein product: CASSPGRTGENTEAFF.

The chain links TRBV6-6 to TRBJ1-5, with D uncertain. Germline lookup yields CDR1 MNHNY and CDR2 SVGAGI (reference sequence). The CDR3 contains 13 residues. Trimming took off 6 bases at V and 6 bases at J, with 12 bases between the two ends. The CDR3 DNA reads as TGTGCCAGCAGGCCCCGGGTAGCTCAGCCCCAGCATTTT. Protein sequence: CASRPRVAQPQHF.